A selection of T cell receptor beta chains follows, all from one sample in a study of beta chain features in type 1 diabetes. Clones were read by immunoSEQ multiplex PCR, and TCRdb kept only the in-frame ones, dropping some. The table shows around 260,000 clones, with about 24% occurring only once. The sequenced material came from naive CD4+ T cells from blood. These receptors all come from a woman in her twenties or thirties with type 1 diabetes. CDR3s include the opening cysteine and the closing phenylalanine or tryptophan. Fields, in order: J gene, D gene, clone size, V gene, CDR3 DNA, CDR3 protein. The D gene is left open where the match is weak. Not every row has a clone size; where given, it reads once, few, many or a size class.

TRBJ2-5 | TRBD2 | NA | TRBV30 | TGTGCCGGGACTAGCGGGAGTGAGACCCAGTACTTC | CAGTSGSETQYF
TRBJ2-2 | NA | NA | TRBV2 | TGTGCCAGCAGTAGTCCCGGGAGGAACACCGGGGAGCTGTTTTTT | CASSSPGRNTGELFF
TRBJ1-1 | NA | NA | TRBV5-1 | TGCGCCAGCAGCTTGGAGAGGGCAGGGGACACTGAAGCTTTCTTT | CASSLERAGDTEAFF
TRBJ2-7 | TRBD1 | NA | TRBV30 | TGTGCCTGGAGTCCAGGACAGGCCTACGAGCAGTACTTC | CAWSPGQAYEQYF
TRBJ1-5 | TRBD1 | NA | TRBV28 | TGTGCCAGCAGTTCTGGACAGGGACACAATCAGCCCCAGCATTTT | CASSSGQGHNQPQHF
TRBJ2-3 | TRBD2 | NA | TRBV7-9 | TGTGCCAGCAGCCCGTACTGGACTAGCGGGATAAGCACAGATACGCAGTATTTT | CASSPYWTSGISTDTQYF
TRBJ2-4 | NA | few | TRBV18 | TGTGCCAGCTCACCCCGGACGGGGTCAGGGGACATTCAGTACTTC | CASSPRTGSGDIQYF
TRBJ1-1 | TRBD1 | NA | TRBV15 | TGTGCCACCAGCAGGAGGACAGGAACGAACACTGAAGCTTTCTTT | CATSRRTGTNTEAFF
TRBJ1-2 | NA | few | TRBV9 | TGTGCCAGCAGCGGCCGCGGGACCGCCTATGGCTACACCTTC | CASSGRGTAYGYTF
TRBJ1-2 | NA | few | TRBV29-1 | TGCAGCGTTCTTCTCGGAGCTAACTATGGCTACACCTTC | CSVLLGANYGYTF
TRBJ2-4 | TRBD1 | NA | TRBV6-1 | TGTGCCAGCAGGCGGACAGGGGGCCAGATGGACATTCAGTACTTC | CASRRTGGQMDIQYF
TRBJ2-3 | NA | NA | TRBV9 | TGTGCCAGCAGCGTGGCCCTTGATACGCAGTATTTT | CASSVALDTQYF
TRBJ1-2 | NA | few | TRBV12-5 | TGTGCTAGTGGTTTGGTACCGGGATATGGCTACACCTTC | CASGLVPGYGYTF
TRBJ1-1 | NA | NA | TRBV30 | TGTGCCTGGAGTGCGCAGGCGGGGGGCACTGAAGCTTTCTTT | CAWSAQAGGTEAFF
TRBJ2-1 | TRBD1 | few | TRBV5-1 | TGCGCCAGCAGCTTGGAGGCCAGGGGGCCGGCTGAGCAGTTCTTC | CASSLEARGPAEQFF
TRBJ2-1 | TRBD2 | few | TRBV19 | TGTGCCAGTAGTATCCCCACCGGGGAGGGCTACAATGAGCAGTTCTTC | CASSIPTGEGYNEQFF
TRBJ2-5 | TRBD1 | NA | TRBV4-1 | TGCGCCAGCAGCCAAGATCAGGCAGGGGGCAAGAAGACCCAGTACTTC | CASSQDQAGGKKTQYF
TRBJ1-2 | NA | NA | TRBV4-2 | TGTGCCAGCAGCCAAGATCTTGCAGGGAACTATGGCTACACCTTC | CASSQDLAGNYGYTF
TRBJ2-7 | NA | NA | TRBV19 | TGTGCCAGTAGCAACAGGCCTTTGGAGCAGTACTTC | CASSNRPLEQYF
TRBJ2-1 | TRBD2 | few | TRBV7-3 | TGTGCCAGCAGCTCCTCTAGCGGGAGTAGGAATGAGCAGTTCTTC | CASSSSSGSRNEQFF
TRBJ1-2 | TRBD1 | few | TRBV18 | TGTGCCAGCTCACCAGACAGGGGGCGTGAGGACGGCTACACCTTC | CASSPDRGREDGYTF
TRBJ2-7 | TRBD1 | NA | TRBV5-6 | TGTGCCAGCAGCTGGGGACAGGGCGAGCAGTACTTC | CASSWGQGEQYF
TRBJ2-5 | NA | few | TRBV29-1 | TGCAGCGTTGACAGACAAGAGACCCAGTACTTC | CSVDRQETQYF
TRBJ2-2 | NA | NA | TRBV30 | TGTGCCTGGAGTTGGTCGGGTGCCGGGGAGCTGTTTTTT | CAWSWSGAGELFF
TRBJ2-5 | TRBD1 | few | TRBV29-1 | TGCAGCGTTGGTGTCAGGGGGCGAGAGACCCAGTACTTC | CSVGVRGRETQYF
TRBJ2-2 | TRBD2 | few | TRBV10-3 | TGTGCCATCAGTGGCCTAGCGGGAAGACCCGGGGAGCTGTTTTTT | CAISGLAGRPGELFF
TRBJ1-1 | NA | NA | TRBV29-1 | TGCAGCGGCGGAGATAGCACTGAAGCTTTCTTT | CSGGDSTEAFF
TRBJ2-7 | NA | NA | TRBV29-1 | TGCAGCGCTAACTTGTTCTACGAGCAGTACTTC | CSANLFYEQYF
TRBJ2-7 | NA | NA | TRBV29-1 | TGCAGCGCCGGGATGCAGTACGAGCAGTACTTC | CSAGMQYEQYF
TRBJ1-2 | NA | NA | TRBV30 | TGTGCCTGGGGGCAGGGTAATGGCTACACCTTC | CAWGQGNGYTF
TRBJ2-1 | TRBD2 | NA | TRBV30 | TGTGCCTGGAGTGTGGGGACTAGCGGAGAAGAGCAGTTCTTC | CAWSVGTSGEEQFF
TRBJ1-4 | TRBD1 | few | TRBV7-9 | TGTGCCAGCAGACAGGACAGGGGTGGTAATGAAAAACTGTTTTTT | CASRQDRGGNEKLFF
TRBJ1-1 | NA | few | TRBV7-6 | TGTGCCAGCAGCTTAGCCCCAGAGGGAAACACTGAAGCTTTCTTT | CASSLAPEGNTEAFF
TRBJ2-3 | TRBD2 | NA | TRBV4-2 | TGTGCCAGCAGCCCGGGACTAGCAATTGGTACGCAGTATTTT | CASSPGLAIGTQYF
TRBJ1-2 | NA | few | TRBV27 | TGTGCCAGCAGTTTGAAGGTCACGGGAGGGCCTAACTATGGCTACACCTTC | CASSLKVTGGPNYGYTF
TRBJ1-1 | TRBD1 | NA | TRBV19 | TGTGCCAGTAGTCCCAACAGGGGAGGAGGCGACACTGAAGCTTTCTTT | CASSPNRGGGDTEAFF
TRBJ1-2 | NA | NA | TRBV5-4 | TGTGCCAGCAGCTTGTTTACTAGTGGTATTACCTATGGCTACACCTTC | CASSLFTSGITYGYTF
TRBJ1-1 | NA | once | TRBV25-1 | TGTGCCAGCAGTGAATATAGCCAGGGCACTGAAGCTTTCTTT | CASSEYSQGTEAFF
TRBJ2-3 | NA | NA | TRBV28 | TGTGCCAGCAGGGGCAGCACAGATACGCAGTATTTT | CASRGSTDTQYF
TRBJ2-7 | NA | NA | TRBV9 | TGTGCCAGCAGCCTCCGACAGGCCGAGCACGAGCAGTACTTC | CASSLRQAEHEQYF
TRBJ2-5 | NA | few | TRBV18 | TGTGCCAGCTCACCGACGAGCGTCGAGACCCAGTACTTC | CASSPTSVETQYF
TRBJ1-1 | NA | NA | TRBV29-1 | TGCAGCGTAGGGAGACTCGGCACTGAAGCTTTCTTT | CSVGRLGTEAFF
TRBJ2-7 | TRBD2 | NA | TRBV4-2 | TGTGCCAGCAGCCAAGATGCCCCGACTAGCGGGATGTCCTACGAGCAGTACTTC | CASSQDAPTSGMSYEQYF
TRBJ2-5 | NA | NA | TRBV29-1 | TGCAGCATCCGTCGAGGAGGTAAAGAGACCCAGTACTTC | CSIRRGGKETQYF
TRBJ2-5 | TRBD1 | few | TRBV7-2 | TGTGCCAGCAGCGGACGGGACAGGAGGTACCAAGAGACCCAGTACTTC | CASSGRDRRYQETQYF
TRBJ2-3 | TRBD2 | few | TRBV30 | TGTGCCTGGAGTGGCGGGAGGACCAGCACAGATACGCAGTATTTT | CAWSGGRTSTDTQYF
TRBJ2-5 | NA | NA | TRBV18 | TGTGCCAGCTCTCCTCGACTACAAGAGACCCAGTACTTC | CASSPRLQETQYF
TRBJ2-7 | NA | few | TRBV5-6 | TGTGCCAGCAGCCCCATCAGGGGCCGAACCTACGAGCAGTACTTC | CASSPIRGRTYEQYF
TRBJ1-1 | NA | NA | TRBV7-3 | TGTGCCAGCAGCCATACAGGGAACACTGAAGCTTTCTTT | CASSHTGNTEAFF
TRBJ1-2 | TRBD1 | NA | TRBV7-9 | TGTGCCAGCAGCACCCGCACCGACAGGGATGGAGGCTACACCTTC | CASSTRTDRDGGYTF
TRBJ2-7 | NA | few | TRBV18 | TGTGCCAGCTCATTGGACACTTCGGGCGGCGAGCAGTACTTC | CASSLDTSGGEQYF
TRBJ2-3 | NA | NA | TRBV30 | TGTGCCTGGACGGTCTCCTACGATACGCAGTATTTT | CAWTVSYDTQYF
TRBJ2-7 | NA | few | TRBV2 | TGTGCCAGCAGTGGGTTAGACTACGAGCAGTACTTC | CASSGLDYEQYF
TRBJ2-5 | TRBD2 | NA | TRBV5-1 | TGCGCCAGCAGCTTGGCCCCAGCGGGACCCCAAGAGACCCAGTACTTC | CASSLAPAGPQETQYF